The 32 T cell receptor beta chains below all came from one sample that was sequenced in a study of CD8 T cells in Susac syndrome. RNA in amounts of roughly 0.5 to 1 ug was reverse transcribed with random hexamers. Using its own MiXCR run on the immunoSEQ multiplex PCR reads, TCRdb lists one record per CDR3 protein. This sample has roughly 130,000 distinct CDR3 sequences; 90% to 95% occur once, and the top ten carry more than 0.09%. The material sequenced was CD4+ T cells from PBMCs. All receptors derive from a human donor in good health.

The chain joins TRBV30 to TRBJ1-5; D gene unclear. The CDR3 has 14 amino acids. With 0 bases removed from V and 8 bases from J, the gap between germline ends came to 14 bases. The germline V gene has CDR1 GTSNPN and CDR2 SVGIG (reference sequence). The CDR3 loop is CAWSVGSVREPQHF. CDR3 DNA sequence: TGTGCCTGGAGTGTGGGCAGCGTACGTGAGCCCCAGCATTTT.

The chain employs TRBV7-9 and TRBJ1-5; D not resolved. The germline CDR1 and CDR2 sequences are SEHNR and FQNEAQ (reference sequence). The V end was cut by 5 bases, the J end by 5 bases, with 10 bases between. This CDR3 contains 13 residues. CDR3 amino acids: CASSVNTDQPQHF. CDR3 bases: TGTGCCAGCAGCGTTAATACCGATCAGCCCCAGCATTTT.

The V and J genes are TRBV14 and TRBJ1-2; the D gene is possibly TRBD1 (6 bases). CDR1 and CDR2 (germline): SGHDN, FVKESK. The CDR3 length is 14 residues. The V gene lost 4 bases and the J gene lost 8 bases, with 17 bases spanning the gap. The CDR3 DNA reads TGTGCCAGCAGCCCCTTGGGACATGCTAGGGGCTACACCTTC. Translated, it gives CASSPLGHARGYTF.

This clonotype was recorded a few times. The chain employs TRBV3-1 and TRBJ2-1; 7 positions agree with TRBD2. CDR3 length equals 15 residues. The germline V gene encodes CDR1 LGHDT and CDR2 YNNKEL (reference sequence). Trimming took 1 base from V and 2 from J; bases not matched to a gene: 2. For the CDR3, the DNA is TGTGCCAGCAGCCAAGCCGGGACTACCTACAATGAGCAGTTCTTC. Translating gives CASSQAGTTYNEQFF.

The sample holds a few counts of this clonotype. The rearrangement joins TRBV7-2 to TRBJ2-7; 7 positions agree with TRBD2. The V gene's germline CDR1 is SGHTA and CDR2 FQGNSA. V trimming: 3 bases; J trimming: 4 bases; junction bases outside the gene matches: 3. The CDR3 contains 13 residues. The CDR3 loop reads CASSLEAGYEQYF. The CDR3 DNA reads TGTGCCAGCAGCTTGGAAGCGGGATACGAGCAGTACTTC.

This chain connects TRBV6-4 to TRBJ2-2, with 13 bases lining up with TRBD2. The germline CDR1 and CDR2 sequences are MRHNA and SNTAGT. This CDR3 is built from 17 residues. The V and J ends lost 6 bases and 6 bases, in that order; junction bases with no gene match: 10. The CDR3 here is CASSGTSGTTRAGELFF. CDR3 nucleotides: TGTGCCAGCAGCGGGACTAGCGGGACAACACGGGCCGGGGAGCTGTTTTTT.

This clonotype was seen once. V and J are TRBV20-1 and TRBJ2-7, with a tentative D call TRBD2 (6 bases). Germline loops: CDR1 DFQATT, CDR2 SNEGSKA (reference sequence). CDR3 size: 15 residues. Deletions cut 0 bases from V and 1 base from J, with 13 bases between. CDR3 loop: CSARDPGTGSYEQYF. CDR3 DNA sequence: TGCAGTGCTAGAGACCCCGGGACTGGGTCCTACGAGCAGTACTTC.

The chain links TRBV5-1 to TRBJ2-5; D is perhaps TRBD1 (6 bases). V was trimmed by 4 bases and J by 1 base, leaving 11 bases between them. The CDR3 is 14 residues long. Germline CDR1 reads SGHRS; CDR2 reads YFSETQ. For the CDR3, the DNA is TGCGCCAGCAGCCTGATGGGGGCCCAAGAGACCCAGTACTTC. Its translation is CASSLMGAQETQYF.

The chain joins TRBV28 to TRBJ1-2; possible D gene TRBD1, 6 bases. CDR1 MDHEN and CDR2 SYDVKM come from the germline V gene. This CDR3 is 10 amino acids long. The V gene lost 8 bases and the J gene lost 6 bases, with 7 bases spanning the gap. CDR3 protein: CASEGDGYTF. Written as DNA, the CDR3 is TGTGCCAGCGAGGGGGATGGCTACACCTTC.

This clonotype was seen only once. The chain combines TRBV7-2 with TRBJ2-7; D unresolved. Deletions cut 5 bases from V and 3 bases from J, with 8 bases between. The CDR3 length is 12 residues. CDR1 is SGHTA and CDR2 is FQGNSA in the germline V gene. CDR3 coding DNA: TGTGCCAGCAGCCAAACTATCTACGAGCAGTACTTC. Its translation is CASSQTIYEQYF.

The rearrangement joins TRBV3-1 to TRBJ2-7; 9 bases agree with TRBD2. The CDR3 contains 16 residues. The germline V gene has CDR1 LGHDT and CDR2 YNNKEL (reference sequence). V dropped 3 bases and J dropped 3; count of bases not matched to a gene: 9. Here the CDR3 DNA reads TGTGCCAGCAGCCAGTTCAGTAGCGGGAGAGACTACGAGCAGTACTTC. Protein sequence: CASSQFSSGRDYEQYF.

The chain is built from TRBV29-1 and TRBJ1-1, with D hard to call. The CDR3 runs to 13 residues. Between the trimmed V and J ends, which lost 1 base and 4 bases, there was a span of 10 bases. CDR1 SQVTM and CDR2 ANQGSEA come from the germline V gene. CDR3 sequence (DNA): TGCAGCGTTGAAGTCCAGTTGGGCACTGAAGCTTTCTTT. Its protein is CSVEVQLGTEAFF.

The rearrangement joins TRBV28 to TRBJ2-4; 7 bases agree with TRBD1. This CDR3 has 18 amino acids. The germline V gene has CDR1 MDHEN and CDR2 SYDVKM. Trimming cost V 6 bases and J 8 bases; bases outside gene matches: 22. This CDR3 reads CASSSMQPRQGVNYIQYF. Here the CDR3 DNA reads TGTGCCAGCAGCTCAATGCAACCGAGACAGGGAGTGAATTACATTCAGTACTTC.

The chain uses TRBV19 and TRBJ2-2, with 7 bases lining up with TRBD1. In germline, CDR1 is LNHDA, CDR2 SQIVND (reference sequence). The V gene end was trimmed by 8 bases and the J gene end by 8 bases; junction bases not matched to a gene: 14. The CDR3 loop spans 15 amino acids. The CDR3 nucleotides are TGTGCCAGTTCCACCGGGACAGACGTCGCGGGGGAGCTGTTTTTT. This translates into CASSTGTDVAGELFF.

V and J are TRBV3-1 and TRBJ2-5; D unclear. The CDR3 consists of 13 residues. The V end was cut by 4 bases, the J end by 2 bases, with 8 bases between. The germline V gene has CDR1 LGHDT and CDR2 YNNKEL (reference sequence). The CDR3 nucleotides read TGTGCCAGCAGCCTCTACAGACAAGAGACCCAGTACTTC. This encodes CASSLYRQETQYF.

CDR3 nucleotide sequence: TGTGCCAGCAGTTACTCGGAGGATCAGCCCCAGCATTTT. Translated: CASSYSEDQPQHF. The J gene is TRBJ1-5, the V gene TRBV6-6; D gene ambiguous. CDR3 length: 13 residues. CDR1 is MNHNY and CDR2 is SVGAGI in the germline V gene (reference sequence). Deletions cut 0 bases from V and 5 bases from J, with 5 bases between.

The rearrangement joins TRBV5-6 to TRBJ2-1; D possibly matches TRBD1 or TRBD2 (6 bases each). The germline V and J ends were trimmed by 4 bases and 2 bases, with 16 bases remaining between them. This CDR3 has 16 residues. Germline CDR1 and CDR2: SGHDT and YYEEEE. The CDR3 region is CASSARGGIPYNEQFF. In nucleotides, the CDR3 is TGTGCCAGCAGCGCCCGAGGGGGGATCCCCTACAATGAGCAGTTCTTC. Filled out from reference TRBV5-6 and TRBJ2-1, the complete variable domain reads DAGVTQSPTHLIKTRGQQVTLRCSPKSGHDTVSWYQQALGQGPQFIFQYYEEEERQRGNFPDRFSGHQFPNYSSELNVNALLLGDSALYLCASSARGGIPYNEQFFGPGTRLTVL.

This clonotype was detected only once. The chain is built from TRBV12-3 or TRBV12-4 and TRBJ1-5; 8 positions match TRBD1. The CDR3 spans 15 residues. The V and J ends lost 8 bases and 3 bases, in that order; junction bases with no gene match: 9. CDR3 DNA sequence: TGTGCCAGCGCCCCAGGACAGGGTGACAATCAGCCCCAGCATTTT. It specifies CASAPGQGDNQPQHF.

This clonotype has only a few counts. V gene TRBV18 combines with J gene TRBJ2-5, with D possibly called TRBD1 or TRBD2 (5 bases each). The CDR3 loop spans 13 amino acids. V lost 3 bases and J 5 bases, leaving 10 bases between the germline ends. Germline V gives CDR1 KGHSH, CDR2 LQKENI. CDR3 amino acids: CASSPPGRETQYF. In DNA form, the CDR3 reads TGTGCCAGCTCACCTCCGGGGCGCGAGACCCAGTACTTC.

CDR3 protein: CSARDMGRGYEQYF. CDR3 DNA sequence: TGCAGTGCTAGAGATATGGGGCGGGGCTACGAGCAGTACTTC. The rearrangement joins TRBV20-1 to TRBJ2-7; D possibly corresponds to TRBD2 (6 bases). Trimming cost V 0 bases and J 3 bases, with 12 bases left between them. The CDR3 is 14 amino acids. The V gene's germline CDR1 is DFQATT and CDR2 SNEGSKA (reference sequence).

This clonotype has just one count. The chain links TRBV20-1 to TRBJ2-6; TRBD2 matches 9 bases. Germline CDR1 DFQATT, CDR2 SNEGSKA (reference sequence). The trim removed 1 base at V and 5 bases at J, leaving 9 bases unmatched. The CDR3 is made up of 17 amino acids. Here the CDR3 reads CSARASGILLRANVLTF. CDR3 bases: TGCAGTGCTAGAGCTAGCGGGATCCTTCTCCGGGCCAACGTCCTGACTTTC.

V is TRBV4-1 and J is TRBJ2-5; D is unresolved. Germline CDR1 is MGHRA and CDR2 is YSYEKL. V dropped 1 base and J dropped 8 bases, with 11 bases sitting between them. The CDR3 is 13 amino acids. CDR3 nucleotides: TGCGCCAGCAGCCAAGCCGGCCAGGTAACCCAGTACTTC. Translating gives CASSQAGQVTQYF.

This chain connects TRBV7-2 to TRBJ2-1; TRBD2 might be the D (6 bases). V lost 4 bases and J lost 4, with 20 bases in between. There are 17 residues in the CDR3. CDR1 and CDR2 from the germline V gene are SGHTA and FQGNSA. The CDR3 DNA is TGTGCCAGCAGCTCCCGGTCTAGCGCTAAAGCTTACAATGAGCAGTTCTTC. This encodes CASSSRSSAKAYNEQFF. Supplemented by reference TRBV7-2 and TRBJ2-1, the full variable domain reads GAGVSQSPSNKVTEKGKDVELRCDPISGHTALYWYRQSLGQGLEFLIYFQGNSAPDKSGLPSDRFSAERTGGSVSTLTIQRTQQEDSAVYLCASSSRSSAKAYNEQFFGPGTRLTVL.

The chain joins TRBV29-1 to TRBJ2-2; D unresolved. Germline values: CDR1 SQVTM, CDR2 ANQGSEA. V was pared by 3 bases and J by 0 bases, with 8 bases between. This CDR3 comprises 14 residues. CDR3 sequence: CSVDGSANTGELFF. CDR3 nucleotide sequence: TGCAGCGTTGACGGCAGCGCGAACACCGGGGAGCTGTTTTTT.

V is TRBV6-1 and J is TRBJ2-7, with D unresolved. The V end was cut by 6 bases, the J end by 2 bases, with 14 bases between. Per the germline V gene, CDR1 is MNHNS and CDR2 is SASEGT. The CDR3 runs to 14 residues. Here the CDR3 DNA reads TGTGCCAGCAGCTTCAGCCGATTCCCCTACGAGCAGTACTTC. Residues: CASSFSRFPYEQYF.

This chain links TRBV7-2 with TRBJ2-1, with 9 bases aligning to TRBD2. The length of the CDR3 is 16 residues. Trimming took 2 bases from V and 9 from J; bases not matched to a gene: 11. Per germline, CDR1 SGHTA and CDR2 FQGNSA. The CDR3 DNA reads TGTGCCAGCAGCTTATTAGGCGGGAGGGCCGCGGGTGAGCAGTTCTTC. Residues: CASSLLGGRAAGEQFF.

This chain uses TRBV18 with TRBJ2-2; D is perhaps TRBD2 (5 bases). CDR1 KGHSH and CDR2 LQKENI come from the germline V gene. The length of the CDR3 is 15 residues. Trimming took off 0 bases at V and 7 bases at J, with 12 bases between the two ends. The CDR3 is CASSPPAGILGELFF. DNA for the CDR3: TGTGCCAGCTCACCACCTGCCGGGATCCTCGGGGAGCTGTTTTTT.

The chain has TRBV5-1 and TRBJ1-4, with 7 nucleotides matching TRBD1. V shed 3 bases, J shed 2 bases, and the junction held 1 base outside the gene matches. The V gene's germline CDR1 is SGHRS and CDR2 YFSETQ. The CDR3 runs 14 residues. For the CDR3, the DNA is TGCGCCAGCAGCTCGGGACAGACTAATGAAAAACTGTTTTTT. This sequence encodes CASSSGQTNEKLFF.

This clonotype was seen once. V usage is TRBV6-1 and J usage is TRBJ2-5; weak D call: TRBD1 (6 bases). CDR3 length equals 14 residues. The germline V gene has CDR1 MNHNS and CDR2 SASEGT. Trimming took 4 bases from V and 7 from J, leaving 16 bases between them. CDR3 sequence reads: CASSVATGAGTQYF. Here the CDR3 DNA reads TGTGCCAGCAGTGTAGCGACAGGCGCGGGGACCCAGTACTTC.

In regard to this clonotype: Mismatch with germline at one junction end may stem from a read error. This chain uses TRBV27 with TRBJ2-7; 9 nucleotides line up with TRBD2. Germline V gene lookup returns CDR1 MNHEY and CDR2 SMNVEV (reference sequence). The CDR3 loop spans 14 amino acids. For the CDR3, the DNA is TGTGCCAGCAGAAGAGCGGGAGGCTCCCACGAGCAGTACTTC. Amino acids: CASRRAGGSHEQYF.

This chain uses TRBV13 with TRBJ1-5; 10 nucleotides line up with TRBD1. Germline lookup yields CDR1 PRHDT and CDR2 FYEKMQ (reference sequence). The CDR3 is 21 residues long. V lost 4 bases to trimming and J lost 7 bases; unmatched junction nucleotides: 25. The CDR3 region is CASSYTGTGAFEGGKFQPQHF. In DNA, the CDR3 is TGTGCCAGCAGCTACACCGGGACAGGGGCGTTCGAAGGGGGAAAATTCCAGCCCCAGCATTTT.

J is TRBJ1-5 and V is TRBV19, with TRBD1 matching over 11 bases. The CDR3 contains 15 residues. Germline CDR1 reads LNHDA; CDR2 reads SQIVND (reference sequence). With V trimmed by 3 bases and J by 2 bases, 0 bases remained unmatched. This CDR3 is CASSMDRGRNQPQHF. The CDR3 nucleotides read TGTGCCAGTAGTATGGACAGGGGGCGCAATCAGCCCCAGCATTTT.